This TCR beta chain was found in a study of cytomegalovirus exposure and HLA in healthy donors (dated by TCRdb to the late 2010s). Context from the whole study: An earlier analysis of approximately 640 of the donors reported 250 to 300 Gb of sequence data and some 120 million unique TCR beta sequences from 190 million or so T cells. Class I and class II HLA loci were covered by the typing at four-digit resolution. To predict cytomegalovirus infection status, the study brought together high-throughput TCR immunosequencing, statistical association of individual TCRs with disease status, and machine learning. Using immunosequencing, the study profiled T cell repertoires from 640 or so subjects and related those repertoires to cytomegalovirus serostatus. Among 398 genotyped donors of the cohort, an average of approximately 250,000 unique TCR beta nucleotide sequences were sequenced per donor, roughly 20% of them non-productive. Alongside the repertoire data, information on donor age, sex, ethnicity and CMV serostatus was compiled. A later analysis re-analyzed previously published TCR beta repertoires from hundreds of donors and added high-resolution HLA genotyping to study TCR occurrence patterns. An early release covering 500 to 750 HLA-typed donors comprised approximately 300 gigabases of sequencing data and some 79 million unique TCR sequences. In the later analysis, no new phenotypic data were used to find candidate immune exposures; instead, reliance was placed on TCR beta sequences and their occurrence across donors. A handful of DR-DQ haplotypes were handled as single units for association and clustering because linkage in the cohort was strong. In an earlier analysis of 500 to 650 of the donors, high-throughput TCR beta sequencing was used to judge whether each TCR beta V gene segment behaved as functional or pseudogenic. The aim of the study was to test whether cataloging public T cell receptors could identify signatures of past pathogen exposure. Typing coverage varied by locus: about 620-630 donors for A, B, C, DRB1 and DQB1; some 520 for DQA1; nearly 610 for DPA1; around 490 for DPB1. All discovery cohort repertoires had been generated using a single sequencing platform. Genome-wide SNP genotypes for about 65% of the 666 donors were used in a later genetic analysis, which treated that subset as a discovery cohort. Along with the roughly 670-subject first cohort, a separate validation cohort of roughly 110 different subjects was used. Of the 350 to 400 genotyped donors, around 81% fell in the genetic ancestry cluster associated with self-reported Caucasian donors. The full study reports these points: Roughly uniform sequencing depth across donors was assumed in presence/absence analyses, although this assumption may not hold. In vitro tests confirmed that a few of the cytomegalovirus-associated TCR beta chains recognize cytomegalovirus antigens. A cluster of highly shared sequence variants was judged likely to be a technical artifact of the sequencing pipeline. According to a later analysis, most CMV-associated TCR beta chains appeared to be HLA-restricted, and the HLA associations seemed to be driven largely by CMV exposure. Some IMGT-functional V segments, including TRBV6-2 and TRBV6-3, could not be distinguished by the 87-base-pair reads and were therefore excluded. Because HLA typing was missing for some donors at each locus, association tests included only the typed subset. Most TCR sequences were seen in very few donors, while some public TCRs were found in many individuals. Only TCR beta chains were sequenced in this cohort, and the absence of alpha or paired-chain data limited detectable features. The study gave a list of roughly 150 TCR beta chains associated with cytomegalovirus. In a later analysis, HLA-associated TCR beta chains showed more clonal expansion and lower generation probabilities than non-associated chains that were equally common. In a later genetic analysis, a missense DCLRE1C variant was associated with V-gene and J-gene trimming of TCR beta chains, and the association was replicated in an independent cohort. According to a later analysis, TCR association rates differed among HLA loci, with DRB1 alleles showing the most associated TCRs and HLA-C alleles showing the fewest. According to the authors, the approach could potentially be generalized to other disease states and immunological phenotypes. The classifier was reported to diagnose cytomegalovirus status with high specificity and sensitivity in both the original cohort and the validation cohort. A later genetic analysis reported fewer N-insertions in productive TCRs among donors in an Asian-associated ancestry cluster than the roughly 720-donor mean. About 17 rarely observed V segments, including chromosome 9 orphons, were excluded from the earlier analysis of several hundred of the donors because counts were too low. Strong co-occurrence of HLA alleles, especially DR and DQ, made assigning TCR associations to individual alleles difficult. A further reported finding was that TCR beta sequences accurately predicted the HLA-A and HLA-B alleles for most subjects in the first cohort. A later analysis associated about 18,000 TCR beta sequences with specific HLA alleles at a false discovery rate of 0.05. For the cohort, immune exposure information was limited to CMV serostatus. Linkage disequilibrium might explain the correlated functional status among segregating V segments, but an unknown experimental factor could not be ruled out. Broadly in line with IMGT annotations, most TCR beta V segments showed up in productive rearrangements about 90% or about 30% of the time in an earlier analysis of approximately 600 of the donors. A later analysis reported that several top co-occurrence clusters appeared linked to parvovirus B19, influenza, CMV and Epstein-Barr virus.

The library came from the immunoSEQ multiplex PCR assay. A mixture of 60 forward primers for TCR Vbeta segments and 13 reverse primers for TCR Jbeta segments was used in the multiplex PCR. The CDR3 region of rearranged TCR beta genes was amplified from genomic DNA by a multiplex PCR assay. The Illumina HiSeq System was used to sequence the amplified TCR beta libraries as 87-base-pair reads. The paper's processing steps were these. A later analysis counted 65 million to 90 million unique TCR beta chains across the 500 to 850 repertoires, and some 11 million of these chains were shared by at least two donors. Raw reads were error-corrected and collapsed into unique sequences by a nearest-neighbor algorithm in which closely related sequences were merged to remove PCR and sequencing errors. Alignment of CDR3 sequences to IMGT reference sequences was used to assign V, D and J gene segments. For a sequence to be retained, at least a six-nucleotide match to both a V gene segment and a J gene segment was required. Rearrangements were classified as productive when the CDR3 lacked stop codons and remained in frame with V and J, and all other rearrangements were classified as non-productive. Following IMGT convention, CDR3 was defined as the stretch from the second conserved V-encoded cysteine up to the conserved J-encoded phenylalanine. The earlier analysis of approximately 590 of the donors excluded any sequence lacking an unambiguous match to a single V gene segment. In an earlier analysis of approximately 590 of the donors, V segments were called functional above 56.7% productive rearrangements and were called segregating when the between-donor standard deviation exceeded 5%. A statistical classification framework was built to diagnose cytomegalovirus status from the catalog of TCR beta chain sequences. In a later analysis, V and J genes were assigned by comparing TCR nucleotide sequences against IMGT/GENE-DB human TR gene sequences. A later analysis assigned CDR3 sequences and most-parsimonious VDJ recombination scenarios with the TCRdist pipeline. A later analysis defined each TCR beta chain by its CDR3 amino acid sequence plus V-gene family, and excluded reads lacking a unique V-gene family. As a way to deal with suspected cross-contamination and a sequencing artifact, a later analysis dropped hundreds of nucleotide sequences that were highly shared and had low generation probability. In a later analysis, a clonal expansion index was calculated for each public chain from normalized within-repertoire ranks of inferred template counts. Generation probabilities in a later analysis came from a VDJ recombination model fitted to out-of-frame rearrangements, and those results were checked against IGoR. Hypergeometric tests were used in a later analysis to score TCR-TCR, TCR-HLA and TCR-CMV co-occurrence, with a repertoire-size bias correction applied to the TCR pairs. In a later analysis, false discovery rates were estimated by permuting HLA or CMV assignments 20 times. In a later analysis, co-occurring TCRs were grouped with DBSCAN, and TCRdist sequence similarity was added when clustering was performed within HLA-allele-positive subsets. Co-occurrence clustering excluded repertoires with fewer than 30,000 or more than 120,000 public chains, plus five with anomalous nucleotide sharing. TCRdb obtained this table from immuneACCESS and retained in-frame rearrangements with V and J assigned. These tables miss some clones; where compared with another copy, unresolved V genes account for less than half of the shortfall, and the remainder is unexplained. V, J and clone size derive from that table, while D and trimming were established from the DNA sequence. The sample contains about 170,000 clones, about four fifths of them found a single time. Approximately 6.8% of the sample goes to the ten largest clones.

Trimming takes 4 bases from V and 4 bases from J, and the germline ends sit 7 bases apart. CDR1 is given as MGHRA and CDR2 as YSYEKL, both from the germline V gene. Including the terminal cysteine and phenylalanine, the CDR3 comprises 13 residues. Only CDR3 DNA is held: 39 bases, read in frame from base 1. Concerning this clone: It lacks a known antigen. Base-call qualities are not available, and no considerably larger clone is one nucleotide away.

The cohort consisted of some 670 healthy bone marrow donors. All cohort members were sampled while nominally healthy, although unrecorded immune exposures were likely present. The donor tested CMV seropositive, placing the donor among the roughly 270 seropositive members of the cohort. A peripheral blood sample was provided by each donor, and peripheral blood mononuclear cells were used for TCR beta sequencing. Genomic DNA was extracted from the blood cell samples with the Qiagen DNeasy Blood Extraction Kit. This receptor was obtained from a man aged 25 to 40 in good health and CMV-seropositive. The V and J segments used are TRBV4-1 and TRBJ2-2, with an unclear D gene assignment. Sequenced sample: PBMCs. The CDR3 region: CASSLRLTGELFF. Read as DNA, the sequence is TGCGCCAGCAGCCTAAGACTCACCGGGGAGCTGTTTTTT.